These 7 T cell receptor beta chains were all obtained from the same sample, sequenced in a study of CD8 T cells in ankylosing spondylitis. TCRdb re-called the 5' RACE reads with MiXCR, one entry per CDR3 protein. The data show about 300,000 distinct CDR3 sequences, around a tenth seen once. Sample: blood, either unsorted or a sorted T cell fraction (not recorded which). The receptors derive from a female donor with ankylosing spondylitis or in good health (not recorded which).

This clonotype was seen many times. The gene calls are TRBV20-1 and TRBJ2-1, with TRBD2 matching over 12 bases. The CDR3 loop spans 14 amino acids. Looked up from germline, CDR1 is DFQATT and CDR2 is SNEGSKA (reference sequence). After removal of 2 bases from V and 10 bases from J, the junction contained 6 bases not matched to a gene. The CDR3: CSARTSGRIKEQFF. The CDR3 bases are TGCAGTGCTAGAACTAGCGGGAGGATAAAGGAGCAGTTCTTC.

At least ten counts were recorded for this clonotype. J is TRBJ1-6 and V is TRBV28; D remains ambiguous. The germline gives CDR1 MDHEN, CDR2 SYDVKM. The length of the CDR3 is 15 residues. Trimming shortened V by 5 bases and J by 10 bases, and 18 bases separated the two germline ends. The CDR3 protein is CASSEGRVLRSPLHF. For the CDR3, the DNA is TGTGCCAGCAGTGAAGGGCGGGTTTTGCGATCACCCCTCCACTTT.

This clonotype came up many times. The rearrangement uses TRBV9 and TRBJ2-5; 7 bases are a match to TRBD2. The germline V gene has CDR1 SGDLS and CDR2 YYNGEE. With 4 bases clipped from V and 4 bases from J, the junction kept 13 bases outside the gene matches. The CDR3 is made up of 16 amino acids. The CDR3 loop is CASSPAGGRGSETQYF. The CDR3 DNA sequence: TGTGCCAGCAGCCCCGCTGGTGGGAGGGGCTCAGAGACCCAGTACTTC.

This clonotype has just a few counts. J is TRBJ1-6 and V is TRBV7-2; 8 bases fit TRBD1. Losses at the gene ends were 5 bases for V and 3 bases for J; bases not matched to a gene: 3. The germline V gene encodes CDR1 SGHTA and CDR2 FQGNSA. This CDR3 has 15 amino acids. The CDR3 spells CASSQGQGYNSPLHF. CDR3 bases: TGTGCCAGCAGCCAAGGACAGGGCTATAATTCACCCCTCCACTTT. The full variable domain, completed using reference TRBV7-2 and TRBJ1-6, is GAGVSQSPSNKVTEKGKDVELRCDPISGHTALYWYRQSLGQGLEFLIYFQGNSAPDKSGLPSDRFSAERTGGSVSTLTIQRTQQEDSAVYLCASSQGQGYNSPLHFGNGTRLTVT.

This clonotype was picked up many times. The J gene is TRBJ1-5, the V gene TRBV10-3; TRBD1 agrees at 8 bases. CDR3 length equals 17 residues. After removal of 4 bases from V and 0 bases from J, the junction contained 8 bases not matched to a gene. The germline V gene encodes CDR1 ENHRY and CDR2 SYGVKD. In DNA, the CDR3 is TGTGCCATCAGTGCGGGACAGGTGAACCATAGCAATCAGCCCCAGCATTTT. Translating it yields CAISAGQVNHSNQPQHF.

This clonotype was counted between two and nine times. V gene TRBV5-1 combines with J gene TRBJ1-5, with a possible D match to TRBD1 (6 bases). The germline CDR1 and CDR2 sequences are SGHRS and YFSETQ. The CDR3 runs to 15 residues. The germline V and J ends were trimmed by 4 bases and 4 bases, with 15 bases remaining between them. The CDR3: CASSPLGGRNQPQHF. DNA for the CDR3: TGCGCCAGCAGCCCCCTCGGGGGCCGAAATCAGCCCCAGCATTTT.

This clonotype was picked up many times. The rearrangement joins TRBV20-1 to TRBJ2-2; 10 nucleotides line up with TRBD2. This CDR3 contains 14 residues. The trim removed 1 base at V and 7 bases at J, leaving 3 bases unmatched. CDR1 is DFQATT and CDR2 is SNEGSKA in the germline V gene (reference sequence). The CDR3 DNA reads TGCAGTGCTAGAGCCCCTAGCGGGGGCGGGGAGCTGTTTTTT. Translated: CSARAPSGGGELFF.